The 14 T cell receptor beta chains presented below share a single source sample, sequenced in a study of STAT3 mutations in large granular lymphocyte leukemia. Study findings and constraints: In T-cell large granular lymphocyte leukemia, about half of patients showed multiple immunodominant subclonotypes.

Sequencing used immunoSEQ multiplex PCR; TCRdb keeps in-frame clones, though not all of them. This sample has around 39,000 clones, with more than 70% found just once. Their antigen targets remain unknown. Sequencing was performed on PBMCs. The receptors originated from a human donor with T large granular lymphocyte leukemia. Some clones in this sample may be carry-over from other donors' samples.

The chain is built from TRBV6-5 and TRBJ1-2; the match to TRBD1 covers 7 bases. The CDR3 contains 12 residues. Germline V gene lookup returns CDR1 MNHEY and CDR2 SVGAGI. J gave up 4 bases and V 8 bases, and 4 bases lay outside the gene matches. CDR3 residues: CASLGGPYGYTF. The CDR3 DNA reads as TGTGCCAGCTTAGGGGGCCCCTATGGCTACACCTTC.

V usage is TRBV10-3 and J usage is TRBJ2-7, with 9 bases fitting TRBD2. The germline V gene has CDR1 ENHRY and CDR2 SYGVKD. Germline trimming cut 6 bases from V and 5 bases from J; bases unmatched to any gene: 5. The CDR3 is 13 residues long. The CDR3 protein is CAIRGGGADEQYV. CDR3 DNA: TGTGCCATCAGGGGCGGGGGGGCCGACGAGCAGTACGTC.

The chain uses TRBV5-1 and TRBJ1-4; 10 positions agree with TRBD1. Per the germline V gene, CDR1 is SGHRS and CDR2 is YFSETQ. The J segment lost 7 bases and the V segment lost 4 bases, leaving 13 bases of the junction unmatched. The CDR3 length is 17 residues. CDR3 coding DNA: TGCGCCAGCAGCCCCAAAACGATCCGGGACAGGGGTGAAAAACTGTTTTTT. Its translation is CASSPKTIRDRGEKLFF.

The V and J genes are TRBV5-3 and TRBJ1-4; a weak D match, TRBD1 (6 bases). TRBV5-3 is identified as an open reading frame with a role that is uncertain. The germline V and J ends were trimmed by 1 base and 7 bases, with 17 bases remaining between them. The CDR3 is made up of 16 amino acids. CDR3 nucleotide sequence: TGTGCCAGAAGCTTGAATCCTCAGGGGTGGATTGAAAAACTGTTTTTT. It is translated as CARSLNPQGWIEKLFF.

The chain is built from TRBV7-9 and TRBJ1-5; D gene unclear. V lost 9 bases and J 5 bases, leaving 14 bases between the germline ends. CDR1 and CDR2 (germline): SEHNR, FQNEAQ (reference sequence). The CDR3 runs 13 residues. DNA for the CDR3: TGTGCCAGTGGGCCCCCGGACGATCAGCCCCAGCATTTT. Amino acid sequence: CASGPPDDQPQHF.

The chain has TRBV5-1 and TRBJ1-3; maybe TRBD1 (5 bases). In germline, CDR1 is SGHRS, CDR2 YFSETQ. The CDR3 covers 16 residues. Trimming took off 2 bases at V and 0 bases at J, with 12 bases between the two ends. The CDR3 reads CASSLVSGGSGNTIYF. CDR3 sequence (DNA): TGCGCCAGCAGCTTAGTGTCGGGGGGCTCTGGAAACACCATATATTTT.

The rearrangement joins TRBV5-6 to TRBJ2-5; 9 bases align to TRBD1. V gave up 0 bases and J gave up 4 bases; unmatched junction bases: 4. The V gene's germline CDR1 is SGHDT and CDR2 YYEEEE. The CDR3 is 15 residues long. CDR3 residues: CASSLAGQGGETQYF. The CDR3 nucleotides are TGTGCCAGCAGCTTGGCGGGACAGGGAGGAGAGACCCAGTACTTC.

J is TRBJ2-1 and V is TRBV7-2, with 9 nucleotides matching TRBD1. Germline lookup yields CDR1 SGHTA and CDR2 FQGNSA. Losses at the gene ends were 5 bases for V and 8 bases for J; bases not matched to a gene: 10. This CDR3 region has 15 residues. CDR3 in amino acids: CASSPEGQGNHEQFF. The CDR3 coding sequence is TGTGCCAGCAGCCCAGAGGGACAGGGTAACCATGAGCAGTTCTTC.

CDR3 nucleotides: TGTGCCAGCAGCTCCCAGACCGCGGGGCCCCAGCATTTT. Encoded protein: CASSSQTAGPQHF. This rearrangement joins TRBV7-2 to TRBJ1-5; D remains ambiguous. The CDR3 covers 13 residues. V lost 4 bases and J lost 9, with 13 bases in between. Germline V gene sequence: CDR1 SGHTA, CDR2 FQGNSA.

Regarding this clone: Because the CDR3's place on the DNA is in doubt, the DNA is left out and the CDR3 is given as listed by TCRdb. This chain uses TRBV6-6 with TRBJ2-3. CDR1 is MNHNY, CDR2 SVGAGI, per germline (reference sequence). The CDR3 length is 13 residues, termini included. The CDR3 loop reads CASSSSGQGTQYF.

This clone showed up just a few times. For the CDR3, the DNA is TGTGCCAGCAGTTCGGACTCCCGAAACACCATATATTTT. It specifies CASSSDSRNTIYF. The chain joins TRBV6-7 to TRBJ1-3; the D is unclear. TRBV6-7 has ORF status, its function being uncertain. There are 13 residues in the CDR3. Trimming pared 4 bases from V and 5 bases from J, leaving 9 bases between.

The chain joins TRBV5-4 to TRBJ2-7, with TRBD1 identical over 10 bases. With 2 bases clipped from V and 10 bases from J, the junction kept 3 bases outside the gene matches. Germline V gene data show CDR1 as SGHNT and CDR2 as YYREEE (reference sequence). This CDR3 spans 12 amino acids. CDR3 in amino acids: CASSFDRGLQYV. The CDR3 DNA is TGTGCCAGCAGCTTTGACAGGGGGCTCCAGTACGTC.

The V and J genes are TRBV10-3 and TRBJ1-4, with 8 positions matching TRBD1. Germline CDR1 and CDR2: ENHRY and SYGVKD. The V and J ends lost 4 bases and 8 bases, in that order; junction bases with no gene match: 6. The CDR3 runs to 14 residues. The CDR3 protein is CAISGGTGYEKLFF. Written as DNA, the CDR3 is TGTGCCATCAGTGGAGGGACAGGTTACGAAAAACTGTTTTTT.

V gene TRBV6-6 combines with J gene TRBJ1-2, with 8 nucleotides matching TRBD1. Germline CDR1 reads MNHNY; CDR2 reads SVGAGI (reference sequence). The trim removed 4 bases at V and 6 bases at J, leaving 7 bases unmatched. There are 14 residues in the CDR3. Written as DNA, the CDR3 is TGTGCCAGCAGTTCCAGGGGGCGGCTTGATGGCTACACCTTC. As protein: CASSSRGRLDGYTF.